The 15 T cell receptor beta chains in this list originate from one sample, sequenced in a study of T cell responses to AZD1222 COVID-19 vaccine. Sequencing used immunoSEQ multiplex PCR; TCRdb keeps in-frame clones, though not all of them. The data show some 180,000 clones, with approximately 90% seen just once and around 3.6% held by the top ten. Sequenced material: peripheral blood, taken 28 days after the second dose of the MenACWY control vaccine. These receptors were taken from an adult who received the MenACWY meningococcal vaccine as a control.

This chain uses TRBV24-1 with TRBJ1-4, with D unresolved. Trimming shortened V by 4 bases and J by 7 bases, and 6 bases separated the two germline ends. The CDR3 contains 12 residues. CDR1 and CDR2 from the germline V gene are KGHDR and SFDVKD. The CDR3 region is CATSDPAEKLFF. The CDR3 DNA reads TGTGCCACCAGTGACCCCGCTGAAAAACTGTTTTTT.

The chain recombines TRBV24-1 with TRBJ2-2, with 8 bases fitting TRBD1. The CDR3 is 16 residues long. Germline loops: CDR1 KGHDR, CDR2 SFDVKD. After removal of 7 bases from V and 4 bases from J, the junction contained 10 bases not matched to a gene. The CDR3 reads CATSLVQQGGTGELFF. CDR3 bases: TGTGCCACCAGCCTAGTCCAACAGGGGGGCACCGGGGAGCTGTTTTTT.

The chain recombines TRBV15 with TRBJ1-5, with D hard to call. The CDR3 sequence is 15 residues long. Germline V gene lookup returns CDR1 LNHNV and CDR2 YYDKDF (reference sequence). V lost 0 bases and J 2 bases, leaving 8 bases between the germline ends. The CDR3 nucleotides are TGTGCCACCAGCAGAGATTACCAGGGCAATCAGCCCCAGCATTTT. Amino acids: CATSRDYQGNQPQHF.

The chain joins TRBV24-1 to TRBJ2-5, with D possibly TRBD2 on 6 matching bases. This CDR3 is built from 15 residues. Trimming took off 7 bases at V and 5 bases at J, with 19 bases between the two ends. CDR1 and CDR2 (germline): KGHDR, SFDVKD. The CDR3 nucleotides read TGTGCCACCAGCGCCCCAGGCCCGGGGGTCGAGACCCAGTACTTC. Translated: CATSAPGPGVETQYF.

This chain links TRBV19 with TRBJ2-5; a weak D match, TRBD2 (7 bases). Trimming pared 3 bases from V and 5 bases from J, leaving 16 bases between. The CDR3 is made up of 15 amino acids. Germline CDR1 LNHDA, CDR2 SQIVND (reference sequence). CDR3 in DNA: TGTGCCAGTAGTATGGGTCCGGGGGGCCGGGAGACCCAGTACTTC. This codes for CASSMGPGGRETQYF.

The chain links TRBV4-1 to TRBJ2-3; 12 bases line up with TRBD2. V was pared by 4 bases and J by 5 bases, with 7 bases of the junction left unmatched. The germline V gene has CDR1 MGHRA and CDR2 YSYEKL. CDR3 size: 16 residues. The CDR3 DNA reads as TGCGCCAGCAGCCTAACCCGGACTAGCGGGGTAGATACGCAGTATTTT. Translating it yields CASSLTRTSGVDTQYF.

The chain recombines TRBV19 with TRBJ1-5; a weak D match, TRBD1 (5 bases). Germline-derived CDR1 and CDR2 are LNHDA and SQIVND (reference sequence). V lost 5 bases to trimming and J lost 9 bases, with 14 bases between them. This CDR3 has 13 residues. Here the CDR3 DNA reads TGTGCCAGTAGTGGGGACGGTGTGAGGCCCCAGCATTTT. This encodes CASSGDGVRPQHF.

The V and J genes are TRBV12-3 or TRBV12-4 and TRBJ2-1; D is ambiguous. This CDR3 comprises 10 residues. Trimming pared 8 bases from V and 4 bases from J, leaving 3 bases between. The CDR3 protein is CASGYNEQFF. Here the CDR3 DNA reads TGTGCCAGCGGGTACAATGAGCAGTTCTTC.

V and J are TRBV7-2 and TRBJ2-1; possible D gene TRBD2, 6 bases. Germline CDR1 and CDR2: SGHTA and FQGNSA. The CDR3 runs 15 residues. V lost 4 bases and J 1 base, leaving 11 bases between the germline ends. The DNA for the CDR3 is TGTGCCAGCAGCTCTGATCGGGGGTCCTACAATGAGCAGTTCTTC. Its translation is CASSSDRGSYNEQFF.

The gene calls are TRBV7-2 and TRBJ1-1; D call uncertain. Trimming shortened V by 5 bases and J by 0 bases, and 13 bases separated the two germline ends. Looked up from germline, CDR1 is SGHTA and CDR2 is FQGNSA. This CDR3 is 15 amino acids long. The chain's CDR3 is CASSPHGRMNTEAFF. CDR3 nucleotide sequence: TGTGCCAGCAGCCCTCACGGCAGAATGAACACTGAAGCTTTCTTT.

Turning to this clone: In the same sample, other DNA sequences code for this CDR3. The chain links TRBV12-3 or TRBV12-4 to TRBJ1-6; D might be TRBD1 (5 bases). Trimming took off 2 bases at V and 10 bases at J, with 9 bases between the two ends. There are 13 residues in the CDR3. The CDR3 region is CASSLWGNSPLHF. The CDR3 DNA reads as TGTGCCAGCAGTTTATGGGGGAACTCACCCCTCCACTTT.

The chain joins TRBV12-5 to TRBJ1-2; maybe TRBD1 (5 bases). Trimming pared 7 bases from V and 13 bases from J, leaving 25 bases between. The CDR3 runs to 14 residues. CDR1 and CDR2 (germline): LGHNT, FRNRAP. The CDR3 DNA reads as TGTGCTAGTGCCTCGGTCGGGGACGGGGGATCTCTCACCTTC. Residues: CASASVGDGGSLTF.

The gene calls are TRBV30 and TRBJ2-1; D possibly corresponds to TRBD2 (5 bases). This CDR3 is 14 amino acids long. Trimming took off 0 bases at V and 3 bases at J, with 9 bases between the two ends. Germline CDR1 is GTSNPN and CDR2 is SVGIG (reference sequence). The CDR3 loop is CAWSVSDYYNEQFF. CDR3 DNA: TGTGCCTGGAGTGTTAGTGACTACTACAATGAGCAGTTCTTC.

The chain links TRBV19 to TRBJ2-7; D is ambiguous. This CDR3 is 13 amino acids long. The germline V gene encodes CDR1 LNHDA and CDR2 SQIVND (reference sequence). The V end was cut by 5 bases, the J end by 6 bases, with 14 bases between. In DNA, the CDR3 is TGTGCCAGTAGTCCCCGGACGGTCAGCGAGCAGTACTTC. This translates into CASSPRTVSEQYF. The full variable domain, in which reference TRBV19 and TRBJ2-7 provide the parts outside the CDR3, is DGGITQSPKYLFRKEGQNVTLSCEQNLNHDAMYWYRQDPGQGLRLIYYSQIVNDFQKGDIAEGYSVSREKKESFPLTVTSAQKNPTAFYLCASSPRTVSEQYFGPGTRLTVT.

Written as DNA, the CDR3 is TGTGCCACCAGCTTTAGCGGTAGCTGGGGCGGGACCTCTTACCAGTACTTC. It translates to CATSFSGSWGGTSYQYF. The rearrangement joins TRBV15 to TRBJ2-5; tentative D call: TRBD2 (6 bases). Deletions cut 5 bases from V and 10 bases from J, with 29 bases between. The CDR3 runs to 17 residues. Germline CDR1 LNHNV, CDR2 YYDKDF (reference sequence).